A single sample is the source of the 25 T cell receptor beta chains below, sequenced in a study of T cells in Graves' hyperthyroidism and ophthalmopathy. Amplification of TCR beta CDR3 regions used RNA as the template. The HTBI primer set served for first-round RT-PCR of the TCR CDR3. TCRdb itself ran the multiplex PCR reads through MiXCR, one entry per CDR3 protein. The table includes 400,000 to 550,000 distinct CDR3 sequences, 13% to 15% detected once. Material: blood. These receptors were obtained from a woman aged 18-35 years with Graves' hyperthyroidism.

This clonotype came up many times. The rearrangement joins TRBV6-1 to TRBJ2-1; 8 nucleotides align to TRBD2. The trim removed 5 bases at V and 5 bases at J, leaving 5 bases unmatched. Germline assignment: CDR1 MNHNS and CDR2 SASEGT. CDR3 size: 14 residues. CDR3 in amino acids: CASSYERGNNEQFF. The CDR3 nucleotides are TGTGCCAGCAGTTACGAGCGGGGGAACAATGAGCAGTTCTTC.

In the case of this clonotype: The conserved closing phenylalanine or tryptophan is absent in this CDR3, likely reflecting a read error. The chain couples TRBV5-1 to TRBJ2-5; TRBD2 agrees at 11 bases. CDR1 is SGHRS, CDR2 YFSETQ, per germline. J gave up 11 bases and V 0 bases, and 12 bases lay outside the gene matches. This CDR3 is 16 amino acids long. The CDR3 DNA reads TGCGCCAGCAGCTTGGGTCTACTAGCGGGAGTGGGGGAGCAGTACGTC. It specifies CASSLGLLAGVGEQYV.

This clonotype was counted many times. The V and J genes are TRBV18 and TRBJ1-1; D may be TRBD1 (5 bases). The CDR3 is 14 residues long. From germline, CDR1 is KGHSH and CDR2 LQKENI. Trimming took 4 bases from V and 6 from J, leaving 15 bases between them. The CDR3 spells CASSRRDREAEAFF. The CDR3 nucleotides read TGTGCCAGCTCACGCCGGGACCGAGAGGCTGAAGCTTTCTTT. The variable domain in full, with the rest retrieved from reference TRBV18 and TRBJ1-1, is NAGVMQNPRHLVRRRGQEARLRCSPMKGHSHVYWYRQLPEEGLKFMVYLQKENIIDESGMPKERFSAEFPKEGPSILRIQQVVRGDSAAYFCASSRRDREAEAFFGQGTRLTVV.

This sequence joins TRBV7-9 and TRBJ2-3; D is uncertain. The germline gives CDR1 SEHNR, CDR2 FQNEAQ (reference sequence). This CDR3 spans 16 amino acids. With 3 bases removed from V and 2 bases from J, the gap between germline ends came to 15 bases. CDR3 DNA sequence: TGTGCCAGCAGCTTCGGTCAAGCAGCTTACACAGATACGCAGTATTTT. Protein sequence: CASSFGQAAYTDTQYF. Looking up the rest from reference TRBV7-9 and TRBJ2-3 gives the full variable domain: DTGVSQNPRHKITKRGQNVTFRCDPISEHNRLYWYRQTLGQGPEFLTYFQNEAQLEKSRLLSDRFSAERPKGSFSTLEIQRTEQGDSAMYLCASSFGQAAYTDTQYFGPGTRLTVL.

This clonotype was counted at least ten times. J is TRBJ2-2 and V is TRBV11-2, with 12 bases aligning to TRBD2. Germline CDR1 and CDR2: SGHAT and FQNNGV. The V segment lost 4 bases and the J segment 5 bases; nucleotides outside the gene matches: 5. This CDR3 comprises 16 residues. CDR3 in amino acids: CASSSTSGRRTGELFF. In DNA form, the CDR3 reads TGTGCCAGCAGCTCCACTAGCGGGAGGAGGACCGGGGAGCTGTTTTTT.

This clonotype was seen at least ten times. The chain links TRBV20-1 to TRBJ2-1; D not resolved. V was clipped by 0 bases and J by 7 bases, with 7 bases between them. The length of the CDR3 is 12 residues. Germline V CDR1 and CDR2: DFQATT, SNEGSKA (reference sequence). In nucleotides, the CDR3 is TGCAGTGCTAGAGATGACGAGAATGAGCAGTTCTTC. This translates into CSARDDENEQFF.

The chain has TRBV28 and TRBJ1-3; D remains unclear. The germline CDR1 and CDR2 sequences are MDHEN and SYDVKM. This CDR3 has 13 amino acids. Trimming left V 4 bases short and J 2 bases short, with 6 bases between. The CDR3 spells CASSSNPGNTIYF. As DNA, the CDR3 is TGTGCCAGCAGTTCCAACCCTGGAAACACCATATATTTT.

This clonotype was recorded at least ten times. The rearrangement links TRBV2 to TRBJ2-3, with D perhaps given as TRBD1 or TRBD2 (5 bases each). From germline, CDR1 is SNHLY and CDR2 FYNNEI. The length of the CDR3 is 16 residues. Deletions cut 5 bases from V and 0 bases from J, with 15 bases between. CDR3 amino acids: CASSPGRISSTDTQYF. DNA for the CDR3: TGTGCCAGCAGTCCGGGACGCATTAGCAGCACAGATACGCAGTATTTT.

The table lists this clonotype with many counts. This chain links TRBV6-1 with TRBJ1-3; 12 bases are a match to TRBD1. In germline, CDR1 is MNHNS, CDR2 SASEGT. The CDR3 contains 14 residues. The V gene end was trimmed by 6 bases and the J gene end by 8 bases; junction bases not matched to a gene: 5. The CDR3 DNA is TGTGCCAGCAGAACTGGGACAGGGGGCCACACCATATATTTT. Translation: CASRTGTGGHTIYF.

As concerns this clonotype: At one of its ends the junction is not consistent with the germline gene, which may arise from a read error. The chain is built from TRBV12-3 or TRBV12-4 and TRBJ1-2; 9 positions match TRBD1. The CDR3 sequence is 15 residues long. CDR3 sequence (DNA): TGTGTCAGCAGCGATCCGGGACAGGGCTGGTTGGGCTACACCTTC. The encoded protein is CVSSDPGQGWLGYTF.

This clonotype was seen repeatedly, ten times or more. The rearrangement joins TRBV4-1 to TRBJ2-3, with D possibly matching TRBD2 (6 bases). Germline-derived CDR1 and CDR2 are MGHRA and YSYEKL. V lost 3 bases and J lost 4, with 11 bases in between. The CDR3 sequence is 14 residues long. The CDR3 region is CASSHTREADTQYF. The DNA of the CDR3 is TGCGCCAGCAGCCATACTAGGGAGGCAGATACGCAGTATTTT.

Many counts were recorded for this clonotype. V and J are TRBV7-9 and TRBJ2-1, with 7 bases identical to TRBD1. CDR3 size: 12 residues. Germline lookup yields CDR1 SEHNR and CDR2 FQNEAQ (reference sequence). The V gene end was trimmed by 8 bases and the J gene end by 7 bases; junction bases not matched to a gene: 5. This CDR3 is CASRTGANEQFF. In DNA, the CDR3 is TGTGCCAGCCGAACAGGGGCGAATGAGCAGTTCTTC.

This clonotype was counted ten times or more. The V gene is TRBV11-2, the J gene TRBJ1-6, with a tentative D call TRBD1 (5 bases). Germline-derived CDR1 and CDR2 are SGHAT and FQNNGV. CDR3 size: 14 residues. V was shortened by 5 bases and J by 9 bases, with 14 bases between the two germline ends. The CDR3 region is CASSEGVGTSPLHF. The CDR3 DNA is TGTGCCAGCAGCGAAGGTGTTGGGACTTCACCCCTCCACTTT.

This clonotype occurred many times. J is TRBJ2-1 and V is TRBV5-1; 11 nucleotides match TRBD2. The CDR3 loop spans 15 amino acids. Germline CDR1 SGHRS, CDR2 YFSETQ. V lost 1 base and J lost 7; bases outside the gene matches: 4. CDR3 in DNA: TGCGCCAGCAGCTTGACTAGCGGGAGCATAAATGAGCAGTTCTTC. Protein: CASSLTSGSINEQFF.

This clonotype was seen a handful of times. The chain couples TRBV5-1 to TRBJ1-1, with D unresolved. The CDR3 is 13 residues long. Germline CDR1 SGHRS, CDR2 YFSETQ. V was pared by 4 bases and J by 4 bases, with 11 bases between. The CDR3 sequence is CASSADIGTEAFF. The CDR3, as DNA: TGCGCCAGCAGCGCTGACATAGGCACTGAAGCTTTCTTT.

This clonotype was detected only a few times. The gene calls are TRBV6-6 and TRBJ1-4; D may be TRBD1 (5 bases). This CDR3 is 13 amino acids long. The V and J ends lost 2 bases and 8 bases respectively, with 9 bases between them. Germline V lookup: CDR1 MNHNY, CDR2 SVGAGI (reference sequence). For the CDR3, the DNA is TGTGCCAGCAGTTACATCAGGGCGGAAAAACTGTTTTTT. Translated, it gives CASSYIRAEKLFF.

This clonotype has a count of ten or more. The chain carries TRBV5-8 and TRBJ2-2; D gene unclear. CDR3 length equals 13 residues. V was trimmed by 2 bases and J by 7 bases, leaving 9 bases between them. Looked up from germline, CDR1 is SGHTS and CDR2 is YDEGEE. The CDR3 nucleotides are TGTGCCAGCAGCTTTGACTTTGACGGGGAGCTGTTTTTT. Translated, it gives CASSFDFDGELFF.

This clonotype was seen ten or more times. The gene calls are TRBV3-1 and TRBJ2-5; 8 positions match TRBD2. V was clipped by 1 base and J by 3 bases; unmatched bases: 1. The CDR3 totals 14 residues. Germline CDR1 is LGHDT and CDR2 is YNNKEL (reference sequence). CDR3 in amino acids: CASSQGLAKETQYF. The DNA of the CDR3 is TGTGCCAGCAGCCAAGGACTAGCGAAAGAGACCCAGTACTTC.

The chain links TRBV20-1 to TRBJ2-5, with D maybe TRBD2 (6 bases). Trimming removed 0 bases from V and 5 bases from J, with 13 bases in between. CDR3 size: 14 residues. CDR1 and CDR2 from the germline V gene are DFQATT and SNEGSKA (reference sequence). CDR3 nucleotide sequence: TGCAGTGCTAGAGAACCACAGGAGGGGGAGACCCAGTACTTC. It yields the protein CSAREPQEGETQYF.

This clonotype has just a few counts. The CDR3 loop is CASCRFGQDTEAFF. CDR3 sequence (DNA): TGTGCCAGCTGTAGATTCGGACAAGACACTGAAGCTTTCTTT. The rearrangement links TRBV6-1 to TRBJ1-1, with D possibly being TRBD1 (5 bases). The germline V and J ends were trimmed by 8 bases and 3 bases, with 16 bases remaining between them. The CDR3 has 14 amino acids. Germline V gives CDR1 MNHNS, CDR2 SASEGT.

This clonotype was picked up many times. The chain uses TRBV12-3 or TRBV12-4 and TRBJ1-1; TRBD1 matches 7 bases. V gave up 7 bases and J gave up 5 bases; unmatched junction bases: 16. There are 16 residues in the CDR3. The CDR3 sequence is CASTIGQDFLRTEAFF. CDR3 in DNA: TGTGCCAGCACTATTGGACAGGATTTCTTGAGGACTGAAGCTTTCTTT.

This clonotype was observed many times. V gene TRBV28 combines with J gene TRBJ2-5, with a tentative D call TRBD2 (5 bases). The CDR3 has 15 amino acids. Germline V lookup: CDR1 MDHEN, CDR2 SYDVKM. V was clipped by 4 bases and J by 5 bases, with 17 bases between them. The CDR3 here is CASSSPLTEGETQYF. CDR3 coding DNA: TGTGCCAGCAGTTCCCCCTTGACTGAGGGCGAGACCCAGTACTTC.

This clonotype was counted at least ten times. The V and J genes are TRBV2 and TRBJ2-5, with 8 bases aligning to TRBD2. The CDR3 covers 13 residues. V was pared by 5 bases and J by 3 bases, with 2 bases of the junction left unmatched. CDR1 is SNHLY, CDR2 FYNNEI, per germline. The CDR3 sequence: CASSPGLEETQYF. CDR3 sequence (DNA): TGTGCCAGCAGTCCGGGACTAGAAGAGACCCAGTACTTC.

This clonotype was found many times. The CDR3 loop reads CASSGGGNRNQPQHF. In DNA form, the CDR3 reads TGTGCCAGCAGTGGTGGAGGGAATCGTAATCAGCCCCAGCATTTT. J is TRBJ1-5 and V is TRBV2, with D unclear. The CDR3 length is 15 residues. V dropped 4 bases and J dropped 4 bases, with 14 bases sitting between them. CDR1 is SNHLY and CDR2 is FYNNEI in the germline V gene.

This clonotype was seen many times. V usage is TRBV2 and J usage is TRBJ2-2, with a tentative D call TRBD2 (6 bases). The CDR3 is made up of 14 amino acids. Germline CDR1 is SNHLY and CDR2 is FYNNEI. V was trimmed by 8 bases and J by 4 bases, leaving 14 bases between them. The CDR3 sequence: CASHIETSTGELFF. The CDR3 DNA reads as TGTGCCAGCCATATCGAGACTAGCACCGGGGAGCTGTTTTTT.